The 29 T cell receptor beta chains listed next were all sequenced from one sample in a study of blood T cell repertoires in COVID-19. The assay was immunoSEQ multiplex PCR, and TCRdb's table has in-frame clones only and misses some. Altogether 360,000 or so clones are present, approximately 90% being singletons, with the ten largest covering roughly 4%. The sample taken for sequencing was peripheral blood. Receptors were obtained from a woman in her fifties or sixties with COVID-19, enrolled during active disease.

CDR3 loop: CASSRPGTGTGANVLTF. Here the CDR3 DNA reads TGTGCCAGCAGCCGTCCCGGGACAGGGACAGGGGCCAACGTCCTGACTTTC. The V and J genes are TRBV5-4 and TRBJ2-6; 9 nucleotides match TRBD1. This CDR3 comprises 17 residues. CDR1 and CDR2 from the germline V gene are SGHNT and YYREEE (reference sequence). J gave up 4 bases and V 4 bases, and 9 bases lay outside the gene matches.

This clone turned up a few times. This rearrangement joins TRBV28 to TRBJ1-5, with 7 bases identical to TRBD1. Trimming at V came to 6 bases and at J to 9 bases, leaving 17 bases not matched to a gene. This CDR3 is built from 16 residues. Looked up from germline, CDR1 is MDHEN and CDR2 is SYDVKM. The CDR3 DNA follows: TGTGCCAGCAGGGGGGACAGACCAAGGTTCCCAGGGCCCCAGCATTTT. It specifies CASRGDRPRFPGPQHF. Full variable domain (remainder filled in from reference TRBV28 and TRBJ1-5): DVKVTQSSRYLVKRTGEKVFLECVQDMDHENMFWYRQDPGLGLRLIYFSYDVKMKEKGDIPEGYSVSREKKERFSLILESASTNQTSMYLCASRGDRPRFPGPQHFGDGTRLSIL.

The DNA for the CDR3 is TGTGCCAGCAGCCAAGCCTCACAGGGGGCTACTGAAGCTTTCTTT. This gives the protein CASSQASQGATEAFF. The rearrangement uses TRBV3-1 (or the pseudogene TRBV3-2) and TRBJ1-1; 9 bases are shared with TRBD1. This CDR3 has 15 amino acids. Germline CDR1 and CDR2: LGHDT and YNNKEL (reference sequence). The trim removed 1 base at V and 5 bases at J, leaving 5 bases unmatched.

This clone was seen at least ten times. CDR3 nucleotides: TGTGCCAGCAGCGCCACCCCTCCGGGATCACCCCTCCACTTT. The encoded protein is CASSATPPGSPLHF. The rearrangement joins TRBV9 to TRBJ1-6, with D uncertain. V was pared by 3 bases and J by 10 bases, with 14 bases between. Germline CDR1 and CDR2: SGDLS and YYNGEE. CDR3 length: 14 residues.

This rearrangement joins TRBV6-5 to TRBJ2-7; 12 bases are a match to TRBD2. This CDR3 comprises 15 residues. Per the germline V gene, CDR1 is MNHEY and CDR2 is SVGAGI. Trimming cost V 6 bases and J 3 bases; bases outside gene matches: 6. The DNA for the CDR3 is TGTGCCAGCAGGCGACTAGCGGGGGAATTCTACGAGCAGTACTTC. Translating it yields CASRRLAGEFYEQYF.

The V gene is TRBV18, the J gene TRBJ1-1; 7 bases line up with TRBD1. The germline V gene has CDR1 KGHSH and CDR2 LQKENI. This CDR3 is 13 amino acids long. With V trimmed by 10 bases and J by 0 bases, 5 bases remained unmatched. The CDR3 is CANPGGMNTEAFF. The DNA of the CDR3 is TGTGCCAACCCAGGGGGGATGAACACTGAAGCTTTCTTT.

With respect to this clone: This same CDR3 is encoded by further DNA sequences in the sample. The chain's CDR3 is CASSQGAGMNTEAFF. CDR3 in DNA: TGTGCCAGCAGCCAAGGGGCAGGTATGAACACTGAAGCTTTCTTT. This chain links TRBV3-1 (or the pseudogene TRBV3-2) with TRBJ1-1; D gene ambiguous. This CDR3 contains 15 residues. Germline loops: CDR1 LGHDT, CDR2 YNNKEL (reference sequence). The V end was cut by 1 base, the J end by 0 bases, with 9 bases between.

This chain links TRBV7-9 with TRBJ2-5, with D hard to call. CDR1 SEHNR and CDR2 FQNEAQ come from the germline V gene (reference sequence). CDR3 length: 15 amino acids. V lost 1 base and J lost 5, with 14 bases in between. The CDR3 sequence: CASSLEWADGETQYF. The CDR3 DNA sequence: TGTGCCAGCAGCTTAGAGTGGGCCGATGGGGAGACCCAGTACTTC.

With respect to this clone: Germline is not matched at one junction end, which may reflect a read error. V is TRBV7-7 and J is TRBJ2-3; 9 bases are a match to TRBD1. CDR3 length equals 14 residues. Germline values: CDR1 SSHAT, CDR2 FNYEAQ (reference sequence). The CDR3 nucleotides read TGTGCTAGCAGCCCTACAGGGGGCAGAGATACGCAGTATTTT. Translation gives CASSPTGGRDTQYF.

The chain couples TRBV20-1 to TRBJ2-7; possibly TRBD1 for D (6 bases). Germline loops: CDR1 DFQATT, CDR2 SNEGSKA (reference sequence). Trimming shortened V by 2 bases and J by 7 bases, and 9 bases separated the two germline ends. The length of the CDR3 is 11 residues. The CDR3 reads CSARQTGEQYF. For the CDR3, the DNA is TGCAGTGCTAGACAAACAGGGGAGCAGTACTTC.

This chain links TRBV5-1 with TRBJ2-2; D is ambiguous. Trimming took 0 bases from V and 2 from J, leaving 5 bases between them. The CDR3 is made up of 14 amino acids. The V gene's germline CDR1 is SGHRS and CDR2 YFSETQ. CDR3 amino acids: CASSLDGNTGELFF. CDR3 DNA: TGCGCCAGCAGCTTGGACGGTAACACCGGGGAGCTGTTTTTT.

V usage is TRBV5-1 and J usage is TRBJ2-3; D remains ambiguous. Trimming stripped 0 bases from V and 0 bases from J, with 8 bases between. The CDR3 is 15 residues long. The germline gives CDR1 SGHRS, CDR2 YFSETQ. CDR3 DNA sequence: TGCGCCAGCAGCTTGGATGCGGTTAGCACAGATACGCAGTATTTT. Translating it yields CASSLDAVSTDTQYF.

The V gene is TRBV5-1, the J gene TRBJ2-7; tentatively, D is TRBD1 (5 bases). The CDR3 loop spans 13 amino acids. Trimming pared 0 bases from V and 5 bases from J, leaving 9 bases between. Germline loops: CDR1 SGHRS, CDR2 YFSETQ. CDR3 sequence: CASSLGRGHEQYF. As DNA, the CDR3 is TGCGCCAGCAGCTTGGGTAGGGGTCACGAGCAGTACTTC.

The rearrangement links TRBV18 to TRBJ1-2; D perhaps matches TRBD1 (5 bases). The CDR3 runs to 15 residues. V was trimmed by 2 bases and J by 6 bases, leaving 16 bases between them. Germline V CDR1 and CDR2: KGHSH, LQKENI. CDR3 loop: CASSPVAGKFDGYTF. The DNA for the CDR3 is TGTGCCAGCTCACCAGTCGCAGGGAAGTTCGATGGCTACACCTTC.

This clone was picked up one time. The chain joins TRBV5-1 to TRBJ1-5; 10 positions match TRBD1. The CDR3 covers 14 residues. Germline V lookup: CDR1 SGHRS, CDR2 YFSETQ. The junction had 1 base not matched to a gene; V was cut back by 0 bases and J by 7 bases. The DNA for the CDR3 is TGCGCCAGCAGCTTGGGGGACAGGGGCCAGCCCCAGCATTTT. Its protein product is CASSLGDRGQPQHF. The full variable domain, in which reference TRBV5-1 and TRBJ1-5 provide the parts outside the CDR3, is KAGVTQTPRYLIKTRGQQVTLSCSPISGHRSVSWYQQTPGQGLQFLFEYFSETQRNKGNFPGRFSGRQFSNSRSEMNVSTLELGDSALYLCASSLGDRGQPQHFGDGTRLSIL.

This clone was seen more than once but under ten times. The chain has TRBV18 and TRBJ1-1; no clear D gene. CDR1 and CDR2 (germline): KGHSH, LQKENI. Trimming left V 4 bases short and J 0 bases short, with 15 bases between. This CDR3 has 16 amino acids. The CDR3 nucleotides read TGTGCCAGCTCACTAGTTCTAGGAAGCATGAACACTGAAGCTTTCTTT. It encodes CASSLVLGSMNTEAFF. The whole variable domain, remainder taken from reference TRBV18 and TRBJ1-1, is NAGVMQNPRHLVRRRGQEARLRCSPMKGHSHVYWYRQLPEEGLKFMVYLQKENIIDESGMPKERFSAEFPKEGPSILRIQQVVRGDSAAYFCASSLVLGSMNTEAFFGQGTRLTVV.

The chain carries TRBV11-2 and TRBJ1-1; possibly TRBD1 for D (5 bases). Germline V gene sequence: CDR1 SGHAT, CDR2 FQNNGV. The V gene lost 2 bases and the J gene lost 2 bases, with 18 bases spanning the gap. There are 17 residues in the CDR3. The CDR3 reads CASSLIRSRGRNTEAFF. The CDR3 DNA reads as TGTGCCAGCAGCTTAATACGGTCGCGGGGCCGAAACACTGAAGCTTTCTTT.

V usage is TRBV5-4 and J usage is TRBJ1-2; tentative D call: TRBD1 (6 bases). Trimming shortened V by 5 bases and J by 3 bases, and 17 bases separated the two germline ends. CDR1 SGHNT and CDR2 YYREEE come from the germline V gene (reference sequence). The CDR3 is made up of 15 amino acids. CDR3 loop: CASSHLSGGDYGYTF. The CDR3 DNA follows: TGTGCCAGCAGTCACCTGTCTGGGGGCGACTATGGCTACACCTTC.

The V gene is TRBV28, the J gene TRBJ2-1, with 9 positions matching TRBD2. Germline-derived CDR1 and CDR2 are MDHEN and SYDVKM. After removal of 7 bases from V and 7 bases from J, the junction contained 8 bases not matched to a gene. The CDR3 length is 14 residues. CDR3 loop: CASIEAGGRNEQFF. CDR3 nucleotide sequence: TGTGCCAGCATTGAAGCGGGGGGCAGAAATGAGCAGTTCTTC.

V and J are TRBV6-2 or TRBV6-3 and TRBJ1-2; 8 bases are a match to TRBD1. This CDR3 region has 15 residues. Per the germline V gene, CDR1 is MNHEY and CDR2 is SVGEGT. The V segment lost 4 bases and the J segment 2 bases; nucleotides outside the gene matches: 6. This CDR3 is CASSFPRTGNYGYTF. The DNA for the CDR3 is TGTGCCAGCAGTTTCCCCCGGACAGGGAACTATGGCTACACCTTC.

The rearrangement uses TRBV6-5 and TRBJ2-7; the match to TRBD1 covers 10 bases. This CDR3 has 14 residues. The V gene end was trimmed by 5 bases and the J gene end by 4 bases; junction bases not matched to a gene: 5. CDR1 is MNHEY and CDR2 is SVGAGI in the germline V gene. The CDR3 loop is CASSHDRGQYEQYF. The CDR3 nucleotides are TGTGCCAGCAGTCACGACAGGGGGCAGTACGAGCAGTACTTC.

This clone was observed a single time. V gene TRBV9 combines with J gene TRBJ1-1, with a possible D match to TRBD1 (5 bases). V gave up 0 bases and J gave up 7 bases, with 16 bases separating them. CDR1 and CDR2 from the germline V gene are SGDLS and YYNGEE. The CDR3 is 15 amino acids. In DNA, the CDR3 is TGTGCCAGCAGCGTAGTCAAGGGGCGCCCCGGTGAAGCTTTCTTT. It specifies CASSVVKGRPGEAFF.

Points on this clone: Within the sample, other DNA sequences also encode this same CDR3. This rearrangement joins TRBV6-1 to TRBJ1-2; 10 nucleotides agree with TRBD1. With 0 bases clipped from V and 4 bases from J, the junction kept 11 bases outside the gene matches. The CDR3 runs to 18 residues. The germline gives CDR1 MNHNS, CDR2 SASEGT. As DNA, the CDR3 is TGTGCCAGCAGTGAAGCGCGGGTGTGGGACAGGGGACCCTATGGCTACACCTTC. Protein: CASSEARVWDRGPYGYTF.

The chain uses TRBV10-3 and TRBJ1-3; D uncertain. Trimming pared 5 bases from V and 4 bases from J, leaving 9 bases between. The CDR3 runs 13 residues. In germline, CDR1 is ENHRY, CDR2 SYGVKD. CDR3 sequence: CAISHSEGNTIYF. CDR3 sequence (DNA): TGTGCCATCAGTCATTCTGAGGGAAACACCATATATTTT.

The chain employs TRBV6-5 and TRBJ1-3, with D perhaps TRBD1 (5 bases). CDR3 length: 12 residues. CDR1 is MNHEY, CDR2 SVGAGI, per germline. The CDR3 DNA is TGTGCTAGCCAGGTTTCAGGGAACACCATATATTTT. It yields the protein CASQVSGNTIYF.

Only one count was recorded for this clone. The chain is built from TRBV28 and TRBJ1-1, with D tentatively TRBD1 (5 bases). Trimming removed 1 base at V and 0 bases at J, with 9 bases between. The V gene's germline CDR1 is MDHEN and CDR2 SYDVKM. The CDR3 has 15 amino acids. The CDR3 DNA sequence: TGTGCCAGCAGTTTATTGGGGCAGTTGAACACTGAAGCTTTCTTT. It encodes CASSLLGQLNTEAFF. The full variable domain, completed using reference TRBV28 and TRBJ1-1, is DVKVTQSSRYLVKRTGEKVFLECVQDMDHENMFWYRQDPGLGLRLIYFSYDVKMKEKGDIPEGYSVSREKKERFSLILESASTNQTSMYLCASSLLGQLNTEAFFGQGTRLTVV.

V gene TRBV5-1 combines with J gene TRBJ2-1, with 10 bases identical to TRBD2. CDR3 length: 19 amino acids. Germline V CDR1 and CDR2: SGHRS, YFSETQ. Trimming at V came to 0 bases and at J to 2 bases, leaving 11 bases not matched to a gene. In DNA form, the CDR3 reads TGCGCCAGCAGCTTGGTGCCTAGCGGGGGCCTTAAGACCTACAATGAGCAGTTCTTC. It codes for CASSLVPSGGLKTYNEQFF.

The sample holds a few counts of this clone. V gene TRBV4-1 combines with J gene TRBJ1-1, with 9 nucleotides matching TRBD1. The CDR3 covers 17 residues. Looked up from germline, CDR1 is MGHRA and CDR2 is YSYEKL. V lost 0 bases to trimming and J lost 7 bases; unmatched junction nucleotides: 12. The CDR3 bases are TGCGCCAGCAGCCAAGATCCACAAGGACAGGGGCAAGGTGAAGCTTTCTTT. Translated, it gives CASSQDPQGQGQGEAFF.

V usage is TRBV5-1 and J usage is TRBJ2-3, with D perhaps matching TRBD1 (6 bases). Between the trimmed V and J ends, which lost 2 bases and 0 bases, there was a span of 13 bases. Germline CDR1 reads SGHRS; CDR2 reads YFSETQ. The CDR3 has 16 amino acids. The DNA of the CDR3 is TGCGCCAGCAGCTTAATAGTGGGGGCGAGCACAGATACGCAGTATTTT. Encoded protein: CASSLIVGASTDTQYF. Together with reference TRBV5-1 and TRBJ2-3, the CDR3 gives the full variable domain: KAGVTQTPRYLIKTRGQQVTLSCSPISGHRSVSWYQQTPGQGLQFLFEYFSETQRNKGNFPGRFSGRQFSNSRSEMNVSTLELGDSALYLCASSLIVGASTDTQYFGPGTRLTVL.